The rows below give T cell receptor beta chains drawn from one sample of a study of metastatic and nonmetastatic thyroid tumors. TCRdb re-called the PCR reads with MiXCR. The sample includes about 38,000 clones, about half of them seen just once. The source material was tumor tissue. The receptors derive from a male donor with papillary thyroid cancer or a benign thyroid nodule (not recorded which). Some clones in this sample may be carry-over from other donors' samples. The CDR3 runs from the conserved cysteine through the conserved F or W. The D gene is left open where the match is weak. The size entry is marked missing in some rows and otherwise reads once, few, many or a size class.

d_call	v_call	clone_size	j_call	cdr3_aa	cdr3_nt
TRBD2	TRBV20-1	NA	TRBJ2-3	CSAPNREVFTDTQYF	TGCAGTGCCCCGAACCGGGAGGTTTTTACAGATACGCAGTATTTT
TRBD2	TRBV11-2	NA	TRBJ2-5	CASSTPGLAGDPLQETQYF	TGTGCCAGCAGCACCCCGGGACTAGCGGGAGACCCTCTCCAAGAGACCCAGTACTTC
NA	TRBV5-4	NA	TRBJ2-2	CASSLSIPTGSKNSGELFF	TGTGCCAGCAGCTTGTCCATCCCGACCGGGTCCAAAAATAGCGGGGAGCTGTTTTTT
TRBD1	TRBV6-1	few	TRBJ2-1	CASSTPPGGPLNEQFF	TGTGCCAGCAGTACACCTCCAGGGGGCCCCCTTAATGAGCAGTTCTTC
NA	TRBV19	NA	TRBJ2-2	CASSIVGSANTGELFF	TGTGCCAGTAGTATAGTGGGATCCGCGAACACCGGGGAGCTGTTTTTT
NA	TRBV20-1	NA	TRBJ1-5	CSARDSGGSSNQPQHF	TGCAGTGCTAGAGATTCGGGTGGCAGTAGCAATCAGCCCCAGCATTTT
TRBD1	TRBV19	few	TRBJ2-7	CASSLTGDLYEQYF	TGTGCCAGTAGTTTGACAGGGGATCTCTACGAGCAGTACTTC
TRBD1	TRBV28	NA	TRBJ2-5	CASSHPGQGRSQYF	TGTGCCAGCAGTCACCCGGGACAGGGTAGGAGCCAGTACTTC
NA	TRBV6-2/TRBV6-3	NA	TRBJ1-1	CASGGGMNTEAFF	TGTGCCTCCGGGGGCGGCATGAACACTGAAGCTTTCTTT
NA	TRBV20-1	NA	TRBJ2-7	CSARDEKKRTTYEQYF	TGCAGTGCTAGAGATGAGAAGAAAAGAACTACCTACGAGCAGTACTTC
TRBD1	TRBV28	few	TRBJ2-1	CASSGGEDRGPYNEQFF	TGTGCCAGCAGTGGGGGGGAGGACAGGGGACCCTACAATGAGCAGTTCTTC
NA	TRBV4-2	NA	TRBJ2-7	CASSQDSYEQYF	TGTGCCAGCAGCCAAGATTCCTACGAGCAGTACTTC
TRBD2	TRBV20-1	NA	TRBJ2-7	CSAAPTSGKYEQYF	TGCAGTGCGGCCCCGACTAGCGGGAAATACGAGCAGTACTTC
NA	TRBV28	NA	TRBJ1-5	CASSLRYKGNQPQHF	TGTGCCAGCAGTTTACGGTACAAGGGCAATCAGCCCCAGCATTTT
NA	TRBV18	NA	TRBJ2-5	CASSGGAGETQYF	TGTGCCAGCTCCGGGGGCGCGGGCGAGACCCAGTACTTC
NA	TRBV20-1	NA	TRBJ1-5	CSVPTGTGNQPQHF	TGCAGTGTACCGACAGGAACGGGCAATCAGCCCCAGCATTTT